The clone carrying this T cell receptor beta chain was seen more than once but under ten times. This sample is drawn from a study of CD4 and CD8 cells across lung adenocarcinoma regions. From the PCR reads, TCRdb called clonotypes with MiXCR, one entry per CDR3 protein. The sample yields fewer than 30,000 distinct CDR3 sequences, under 60% seen once. Donors had localized lung adenocarcinoma, a non-small cell lung cancer. The clonotype originates from a male donor with lung adenocarcinoma. The CD4 and CD8 labels of this study may be unreliable. The sequenced material came from CD8+ T cells from the center of a lung tumor.

As DNA, the CDR3 is TGTGCCAGCAGTGACGGTGACTCGGGGGTCTACAATGAGCAGTTCTTC. It codes for CASSDGDSGVYNEQFF. The J gene is TRBJ2-1, the V gene TRBV6-4; D is perhaps TRBD2 (6 bases). The germline V gene encodes CDR1 MRHNA and CDR2 SNTAGT. Trimming pared 2 bases from V and 3 bases from J, leaving 14 bases between. The CDR3 consists of 16 residues.